This T cell receptor beta chain was obtained from a study of OX40 agonist ivuxolimab in advanced cancers. Data came from immunoSEQ multiplex PCR; TCRdb stores just in-frame clones and leaves some out. The data hold under 95,000 clones, with roughly 89% observed a single time. The CDR3 spans 13 residues. Trimming shortened V by 1 base and J by 1 base, and 5 bases separated the two germline ends. Germline V CDR1 and CDR2: SGHTS, YDEGEE. The TCR was taken from an adult with an advanced solid tumor such as melanoma, head and neck, liver or kidney cancer. Source: CD4+ or CD8+ T cells sorted from blood, taken in a trial of the OX40 agonist ivuxolimab. V usage is TRBV5-8 and J usage is TRBJ1-1; the D is unclear. The chain's CDR3 is CASSLSKNTEAFF. CDR3 DNA: TGTGCCAGCAGCTTGAGTAAGAACACTGAAGCTTTCTTT.